These T cell receptor beta chains were read from a single sample in a study of T cells in pancreatic ductal adenocarcinoma. Using immunoSEQ multiplex PCR, the repertoire was profiled, and TCRdb retains in-frame clones only, with some absent. This sample yields about 97,000 clones, of which around 96% are seen a single time; 2.5% to 3.5% belongs to the top ten. The sample comprised PBMCs. The receptors derive from a human donor with pancreatic ductal adenocarcinoma. The CDR3 runs from the conserved cysteine through the conserved F or W. D genes are given only for firm matches. Where a row states a size, it is once, few, many or the class of an expanded clone; other rows omit it.

J gene: TRBJ2-1; clone size: NA; V gene: TRBV6-5; D gene: TRBD2; CDR3 protein: CASSYQLAGDGEQFF; CDR3 DNA: TGTGCCAGCAGTTACCAACTAGCGGGAGACGGTGAGCAGTTCTTC
J gene: TRBJ2-1; clone size: NA; V gene: TRBV4-3; D gene: TRBD2; CDR3 protein: CASSRFTRTSGRGSSYNEQFF; CDR3 DNA: TGCGCCAGCAGCCGATTCACTCGGACTAGCGGGAGGGGGAGCTCCTACAATGAGCAGTTCTTC
J gene: TRBJ1-1; clone size: NA; V gene: TRBV19; D gene: NA; CDR3 protein: CASSIDPGPNTEAFF; CDR3 DNA: TGTGCCAGTAGTATAGACCCAGGGCCGAACACTGAAGCTTTCTTT
J gene: TRBJ2-7; clone size: NA; V gene: TRBV28; D gene: NA; CDR3 protein: CASSPVVLYEQYF; CDR3 DNA: TGTGCCAGCAGCCCCGTCGTCCTCTACGAGCAGTACTTC
J gene: TRBJ2-7; clone size: NA; V gene: TRBV5-1; D gene: TRBD2; CDR3 protein: CASPKKNALSSGVPYEQYF; CDR3 DNA: TGCGCCAGCCCCAAAAAAAACGCCCTGTCTAGCGGGGTGCCCTACGAGCAGTACTTC
J gene: TRBJ2-5; clone size: NA; V gene: TRBV7-9; D gene: NA; CDR3 protein: CASSPPRGGETQYF; CDR3 DNA: TGTGCCAGCAGCCCACCGAGAGGAGGTGAGACCCAGTACTTC
J gene: TRBJ2-5; clone size: NA; V gene: TRBV29-1; D gene: TRBD2; CDR3 protein: CSGGLAGETQYF; CDR3 DNA: TGCAGCGGCGGACTAGCCGGAGAGACCCAGTACTTC
J gene: TRBJ2-7; clone size: once; V gene: TRBV19; D gene: TRBD1; CDR3 protein: CASSSGTGYNEQYF; CDR3 DNA: TGTGCCAGTAGTTCCGGGACAGGGTACAACGAGCAGTACTTC
J gene: TRBJ1-4; clone size: NA; V gene: TRBV9; D gene: NA; CDR3 protein: CASSVATASCEKLFF; CDR3 DNA: TGTGCCAGCAGCGTCGCGACAGCTTCGTGTGAAAAACTGTTTTTT
J gene: TRBJ1-5; clone size: NA; V gene: TRBV9; D gene: TRBD1; CDR3 protein: CASSVAGGQPQHF; CDR3 DNA: TGTGCCAGCAGCGTAGCAGGGGGCCAGCCCCAGCATTTT
J gene: TRBJ2-5; clone size: NA; V gene: TRBV6-1; D gene: TRBD1; CDR3 protein: CASRAGTGGETQYF; CDR3 DNA: TGTGCCAGCAGGGCCGGGACAGGGGGAGAGACCCAGTACTTC
J gene: TRBJ1-3; clone size: NA; V gene: TRBV5-4; D gene: NA; CDR3 protein: CASSLYQGAPNTIYF; CDR3 DNA: TGTGCCAGCAGCTTGTATCAAGGGGCTCCAAACACCATATATTTT
J gene: TRBJ1-3; clone size: NA; V gene: TRBV7-3; D gene: NA; CDR3 protein: CASSQNPGNTIYF; CDR3 DNA: TGTGCCAGCAGCCAAAATCCTGGAAACACCATATATTTT
J gene: TRBJ2-5; clone size: NA; V gene: TRBV5-1; D gene: TRBD2; CDR3 protein: CASSTSGQGSGRFVETQYF; CDR3 DNA: TGCGCCAGCAGCACGTCCGGACAGGGTAGCGGGAGGTTTGTGGAGACCCAGTACTTC
J gene: TRBJ2-5; clone size: NA; V gene: TRBV27; D gene: TRBD2; CDR3 protein: CASRTLGGGSWETQYF; CDR3 DNA: TGTGCCAGCAGAACCCTTGGGGGGGGGAGTTGGGAGACCCAGTACTTC
J gene: TRBJ1-2; clone size: NA; V gene: TRBV6-6; D gene: NA; CDR3 protein: CASSLQESNYGYTF; CDR3 DNA: TGTGCCAGCAGTCTACAGGAATCTAACTATGGCTACACCTTC
J gene: TRBJ2-5; clone size: NA; V gene: TRBV11-2; D gene: TRBD1; CDR3 protein: CASSLDVLTGYQETQYF; CDR3 DNA: TGTGCCAGCAGCTTAGACGTACTGACAGGGTACCAAGAGACCCAGTACTTC
J gene: TRBJ2-1; clone size: NA; V gene: TRBV27; D gene: TRBD2; CDR3 protein: CASSRTSSYEQFF; CDR3 DNA: TGTGCCAGCAGCCGGACTAGCAGCTATGAGCAGTTCTTC
J gene: TRBJ2-2; clone size: NA; V gene: TRBV5-1; D gene: NA; CDR3 protein: CASSLTGTNTGELFF; CDR3 DNA: TGCGCCAGCAGCTTGACCGGGACGAACACCGGGGAGCTGTTTTTT
J gene: TRBJ1-2; clone size: NA; V gene: TRBV5-6; D gene: NA; CDR3 protein: CASRVQGHYGYTF; CDR3 DNA: TGTGCCAGCAGGGTACAGGGCCACTATGGCTACACCTTC
J gene: TRBJ2-5; clone size: NA; V gene: TRBV4-1; D gene: TRBD2; CDR3 protein: CASSSYSGRATETQYF; CDR3 DNA: TGCGCCAGCAGCTCTTATAGCGGGAGGGCCACCGAGACCCAGTACTTC
J gene: TRBJ1-1; clone size: once; V gene: TRBV5-4; D gene: NA; CDR3 protein: CASSLGVMNTEAFF; CDR3 DNA: TGTGCCAGCAGCTTAGGGGTTATGAACACTGAAGCTTTCTTT
J gene: TRBJ1-1; clone size: NA; V gene: TRBV2; D gene: NA; CDR3 protein: CASRSEMNTEAFF; CDR3 DNA: TGTGCCAGCAGGTCTGAGATGAACACTGAAGCTTTCTTT
J gene: TRBJ2-2; clone size: NA; V gene: TRBV29-1; D gene: NA; CDR3 protein: CSVGTLDTGELFF; CDR3 DNA: TGCAGCGTTGGGACTCTAGACACCGGGGAGCTGTTTTTT
J gene: TRBJ2-3; clone size: NA; V gene: TRBV6-6; D gene: NA; CDR3 protein: CASSSLAPSTDTQYF; CDR3 DNA: TGTGCCAGCAGTTCTTTAGCGCCTAGCACAGATACGCAGTATTTT
J gene: TRBJ2-5; clone size: NA; V gene: TRBV9; D gene: TRBD1; CDR3 protein: CASSAQGAQVGGTQYF; CDR3 DNA: TGTGCCAGCAGCGCACAGGGGGCGCAAGTCGGTGGGACCCAGTACTTC
J gene: TRBJ2-5; clone size: NA; V gene: TRBV27; D gene: NA; CDR3 protein: CASSLWGRRVVETQYF; CDR3 DNA: TGTGCCAGCAGTTTGTGGGGAAGGCGGGTTGTGGAGACCCAGTACTTC
J gene: TRBJ2-7; clone size: NA; V gene: TRBV9; D gene: NA; CDR3 protein: CASSVGSTRRGEQYF; CDR3 DNA: TGTGCCAGCAGCGTAGGTTCCACAAGACGGGGCGAGCAGTACTTC
J gene: TRBJ1-1; clone size: NA; V gene: TRBV15; D gene: TRBD1; CDR3 protein: CATSRQGATEAFF; CDR3 DNA: TGTGCCACCAGCCGACAGGGGGCCACTGAAGCTTTCTTT
J gene: TRBJ2-7; clone size: NA; V gene: TRBV11-2; D gene: TRBD2; CDR3 protein: CASSYSSGRVGEQYF; CDR3 DNA: TGTGCCAGCAGCTATTCTAGCGGGAGGGTCGGCGAGCAGTACTTC
J gene: TRBJ2-3; clone size: NA; V gene: TRBV5-1; D gene: TRBD2; CDR3 protein: CASSLSSGGDTQYF; CDR3 DNA: TGCGCCAGCAGCTTATCTAGCGGGGGGGATACGCAGTATTTT
J gene: TRBJ2-1; clone size: NA; V gene: TRBV7-9; D gene: TRBD2; CDR3 protein: CASSSSGSSDEQFF; CDR3 DNA: TGTGCCAGCAGCAGTAGCGGGAGCAGCGATGAGCAGTTCTTC
J gene: TRBJ2-1; clone size: NA; V gene: TRBV6-5; D gene: NA; CDR3 protein: CASSYSGGINEQFF; CDR3 DNA: TGTGCCAGCAGTTACTCGGGCGGGATCAATGAGCAGTTCTTC
J gene: TRBJ2-7; clone size: NA; V gene: TRBV18; D gene: NA; CDR3 protein: CASSLTTDSFFEQYF; CDR3 DNA: TGTGCCAGCTCACTTACGACGGACAGTTTCTTCGAGCAGTACTTC
J gene: TRBJ1-1; clone size: NA; V gene: TRBV6-5; D gene: NA; CDR3 protein: CASALQGGTEAFF; CDR3 DNA: TGTGCCAGCGCGTTACAGGGCGGAACTGAAGCTTTCTTT